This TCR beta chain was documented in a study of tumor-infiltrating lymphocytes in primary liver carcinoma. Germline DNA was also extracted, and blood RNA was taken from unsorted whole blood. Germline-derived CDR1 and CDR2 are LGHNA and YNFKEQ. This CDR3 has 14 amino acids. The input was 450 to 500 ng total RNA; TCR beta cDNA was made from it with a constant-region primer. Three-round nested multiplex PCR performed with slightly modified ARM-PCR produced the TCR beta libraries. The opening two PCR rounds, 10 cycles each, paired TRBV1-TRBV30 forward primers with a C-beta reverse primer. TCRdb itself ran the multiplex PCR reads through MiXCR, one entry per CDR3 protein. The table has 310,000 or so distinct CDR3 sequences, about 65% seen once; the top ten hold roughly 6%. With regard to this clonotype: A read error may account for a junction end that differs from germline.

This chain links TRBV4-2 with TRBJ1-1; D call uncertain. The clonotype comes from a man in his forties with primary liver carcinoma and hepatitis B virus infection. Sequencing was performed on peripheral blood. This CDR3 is CASSQVTENTEASF. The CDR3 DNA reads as TGTGCCAGCAGCCAAGTGACGGAGAACACTGAAGCTTCCTTT.